This TCR beta chain was sequenced in a study of shared clonotypes between healthy human individuals. Clones were read by immunoSEQ multiplex PCR, and TCRdb kept only the in-frame ones, dropping some. The data show millions of clones, 90% to 95% seen once. Germline values: CDR1 SQVTM, CDR2 ANQGSEA. V was cut by 4 bases and J by 5 bases, with 15 bases left in between. The CDR3 totals 13 residues. The source of this sequence is a man aged 18 to 30 in good health. Some clones in this sample may be carry-over from other donors' samples. Sequencing was done on a sample of naive CD4+ T cells from PBMCs. Subset: CD45RA+ positively selected. The V and J genes are TRBV29-1 and TRBJ2-7; D is unclear. In nucleotides, the CDR3 is TGCAGCGTTGCCCCTCGGTTTAGAGACGAGCAGTACTTC. Amino acids: CSVAPRFRDEQYF.